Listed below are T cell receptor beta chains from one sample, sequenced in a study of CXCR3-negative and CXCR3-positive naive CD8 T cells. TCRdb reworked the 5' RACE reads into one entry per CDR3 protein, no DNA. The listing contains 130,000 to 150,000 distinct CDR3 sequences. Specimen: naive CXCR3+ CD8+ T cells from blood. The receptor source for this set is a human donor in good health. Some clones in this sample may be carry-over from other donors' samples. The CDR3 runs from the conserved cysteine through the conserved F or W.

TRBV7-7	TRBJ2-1	CASSAGTGDPNEQFF
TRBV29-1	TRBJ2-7	CSVEVAGRPYEQYF
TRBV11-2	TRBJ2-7	CASSSDIGQPAYEQYF
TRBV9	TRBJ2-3	CASSNRVVGLDTQYF
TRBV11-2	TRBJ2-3	CASSFRTSGGPDTQYF
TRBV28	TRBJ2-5	CASSPQRSGGSETQYF
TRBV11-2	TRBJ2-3	CASRPDGPTDTQYF
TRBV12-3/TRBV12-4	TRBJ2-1	CGAGGPNEQFF
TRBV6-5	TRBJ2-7	CASSQLNPDRDEQYF
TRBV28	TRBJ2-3	CASSHLDRVTDTQYF
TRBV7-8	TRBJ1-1	CASSFRLEGAEAFF
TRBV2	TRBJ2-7	CASTGLAGAYEQYF
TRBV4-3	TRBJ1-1	CASSQDLGGIPEAFF
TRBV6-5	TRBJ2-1	CASSYPGDYNEQFF
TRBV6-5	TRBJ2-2	CASSYSSSAGELFF
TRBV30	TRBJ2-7	CAWKGLANEQYF
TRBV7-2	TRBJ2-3	CASSWGLAGGPTDTQYF
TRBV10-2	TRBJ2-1	CASHTGTSSFNEQFF
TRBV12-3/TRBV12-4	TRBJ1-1	CASSLRGDYEAFF
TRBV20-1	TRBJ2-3	CSARDGTDTQYF
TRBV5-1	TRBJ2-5	CASSYSGTQETQYF